One and the same sample provided the 14 T cell receptor beta chains below, sequenced in a study of blood T cell repertoires in COVID-19. Method: immunoSEQ multiplex PCR; TCRdb's copy keeps in-frame clones and lacks some. The sample consists of 200,000 to 300,000 clones, 84% of them appearing once. Sequencing was carried out using peripheral blood. All receptors derive from a woman between 40 and 50 years old who had recovered from COVID-19.

Only one count was recorded for this clone. The rearrangement uses TRBV15 and TRBJ1-6; 7 bases agree with TRBD1. V dropped 0 bases and J dropped 10; count of bases not matched to a gene: 15. CDR3 length: 18 residues. From germline, CDR1 is LNHNV and CDR2 YYDKDF (reference sequence). The CDR3 region is CATSREKRVAVGGSPLHF. The DNA for the CDR3 is TGTGCCACCAGCAGAGAAAAAAGGGTAGCGGTAGGGGGCTCACCCCTCCACTTT.

This chain links TRBV5-4 with TRBJ1-2; 7 bases agree with TRBD1. After removal of 0 bases from V and 4 bases from J, the junction contained 3 bases not matched to a gene. CDR1 and CDR2 from the germline V gene are SGHNT and YYREEE (reference sequence). The length of the CDR3 is 14 residues. CDR3 amino acids: CASSLGDRFYGYTF. DNA for the CDR3: TGTGCCAGCAGCTTGGGGGACAGATTCTATGGCTACACCTTC.

The chain joins TRBV15 to TRBJ1-1, with D tentatively TRBD1 (6 bases). The V and J ends lost 5 bases and 5 bases respectively, with 12 bases between them. Germline lookup yields CDR1 LNHNV and CDR2 YYDKDF (reference sequence). The CDR3 contains 13 residues. The CDR3 is CATSGNRDTEAFF. CDR3 nucleotide sequence: TGTGCCACCAGCGGAAACAGGGATACTGAAGCTTTCTTT. Using reference TRBV15 and TRBJ1-1 for the parts outside the CDR3, the full variable domain is DAMVIQNPRYQVTQFGKPVTLSCSQTLNHNVMYWYQQKSSQAPKLLFHYYDKDFNNEADTPDNFQSRRPNTSFCFLDIRSPGLGDTAMYLCATSGNRDTEAFFGQGTRLTVV.

V gene TRBV28 combines with J gene TRBJ2-7; TRBD2 might be the D (5 bases). The V end lost 2 bases, the J end lost 3 bases, and 11 bases lay between the germline ends. This CDR3 is 14 amino acids long. CDR1 and CDR2 (germline): MDHEN, SYDVKM. The CDR3 spells CASSLVNGVYEQYF. CDR3 sequence (DNA): TGTGCCAGCAGTTTAGTTAACGGGGTCTACGAGCAGTACTTC.

A word on this clone: This sample includes further DNA sequences coding for the same CDR3. V gene TRBV6-5 combines with J gene TRBJ1-1, with D uncertain. This CDR3 is 13 amino acids long. From germline, CDR1 is MNHEY and CDR2 SVGAGI. V lost 0 bases and J lost 4, with 6 bases in between. The chain's CDR3 is CASSYSRFTEAFF. The CDR3 nucleotides read TGTGCCAGCAGTTACTCCAGATTCACTGAAGCTTTCTTT.

This clone was counted once. This sequence joins TRBV5-1 and TRBJ2-1; 9 bases agree with TRBD2. Germline V gene lookup returns CDR1 SGHRS and CDR2 YFSETQ. This CDR3 is built from 16 residues. With 4 bases clipped from V and 2 bases from J, the junction kept 7 bases outside the gene matches. The CDR3 loop reads CASSVFSGGPYNEQFF. CDR3 DNA: TGCGCCAGCAGCGTGTTTAGCGGGGGCCCCTACAATGAGCAGTTCTTC.

Here the CDR3 reads CASSFTGLTSINEQFF. CDR3 DNA sequence: TGCGCCAGCAGCTTTACGGGACTCACATCGATTAATGAGCAGTTCTTC. The chain joins TRBV5-1 to TRBJ2-1; D possibly corresponds to TRBD2 (6 bases). Germline CDR1 is SGHRS and CDR2 is YFSETQ. V dropped 2 bases and J dropped 7 bases, with 19 bases sitting between them. The CDR3 is 16 amino acids.

The gene calls are TRBV28 and TRBJ2-1; maybe TRBD1 (6 bases). CDR1 MDHEN and CDR2 SYDVKM come from the germline V gene. This CDR3 contains 13 residues. V gave up 8 bases and J gave up 9 bases, with 17 bases separating them. The CDR3 protein is CASQGPSPSEQFF. CDR3 nucleotide sequence: TGTGCCAGCCAGGGGCCATCTCCCAGTGAGCAGTTCTTC.

The chain has TRBV28 and TRBJ1-4; 10 positions match TRBD1. This CDR3 region has 16 residues. The V segment lost 6 bases and the J segment 7 bases; nucleotides outside the gene matches: 11. From germline, CDR1 is MDHEN and CDR2 SYDVKM. The CDR3 bases are TGTGCCAGCAGAGAACTACCGGGACAGGGGCTTGAAAAACTGTTTTTT. Amino acids: CASRELPGQGLEKLFF.

This sequence joins TRBV2 and TRBJ2-1; 13 bases agree with TRBD2. J gave up 0 bases and V 8 bases, and 10 bases lay outside the gene matches. This CDR3 is 18 amino acids long. Germline V gives CDR1 SNHLY, CDR2 FYNNEI. The CDR3 spells CASLRLAGGKSSYNEQFF. The CDR3 nucleotides read TGTGCCAGCCTTCGACTAGCGGGGGGTAAGAGCTCCTACAATGAGCAGTTCTTC.

This sequence joins TRBV6-5 and TRBJ1-1, with D possibly matching TRBD1 (6 bases). The CDR3 sequence is 15 residues long. Germline lookup yields CDR1 MNHEY and CDR2 SVGAGI. The V end was cut by 6 bases, the J end by 0 bases, with 14 bases between. The CDR3 is CASRDQGNVNTEAFF. In DNA, the CDR3 is TGTGCCAGCAGAGACCAGGGGAACGTGAACACTGAAGCTTTCTTT.

V and J are TRBV3-1 (or the pseudogene TRBV3-2) and TRBJ2-2; D perhaps matches TRBD1 (6 bases). CDR3 length equals 13 residues. In germline, CDR1 is LGHDT, CDR2 YNNKEL (reference sequence). V was cut by 2 bases and J by 7 bases, with 8 bases left in between. The CDR3 region is CASSQRGNGELFF. The CDR3 nucleotides are TGTGCCAGCAGCCAAAGGGGGAACGGGGAGCTGTTTTTT.

The gene calls are TRBV6-6 and TRBJ1-3; TRBD1 matches at 9 bases. The V gene's germline CDR1 is MNHNY and CDR2 SVGAGI (reference sequence). CDR3 length: 17 residues. The V gene end was trimmed by 5 bases and the J gene end by 2 bases; junction bases not matched to a gene: 10. The CDR3 loop reads CASSPIPGQGTGNTIYF. CDR3 coding DNA: TGTGCCAGCAGTCCAATACCGGGACAGGGAACTGGAAACACCATATATTTT.

This clone was observed a few times. The chain joins TRBV19 to TRBJ2-7; D might be TRBD1 (6 bases). The V end was cut by 5 bases, the J end by 2 bases, with 10 bases between. The CDR3 consists of 13 residues. The V gene's germline CDR1 is LNHDA and CDR2 SQIVND (reference sequence). In DNA, the CDR3 is TGTGCCAGTAGTGAAGGGGGACCCTACGAGCAGTACTTC. It codes for CASSEGGPYEQYF.